Following are 13 T cell receptor beta chains from one sample sequenced in a study of Graves' ophthalmopathy and Graves' hyperthyroidism. Researchers took RNA transcripts and amplified TCR beta CDR3 regions from them. After a first-round RT-PCR with HTBI primers, a second-round multiplex PCR was run. TCRdb re-derived calls from the multiplex PCR reads in MiXCR, one entry per CDR3 protein. The table includes a few hundred thousand distinct CDR3 sequences, roughly 21% detected once. Sequences were obtained from peripheral blood. The receptor set was obtained from a woman aged 18-29 years with stable Graves' hyperthyroidism.

This clonotype was observed many times. This rearrangement joins TRBV7-2 to TRBJ2-5; tentative D call: TRBD2 (5 bases). CDR3 size: 14 residues. Trimming took 1 base from V and 9 from J, leaving 15 bases between them. CDR1 and CDR2 from the germline V gene are SGHTA and FQGNSA. The CDR3 DNA reads TGTGCCAGCAGCTTAGACGTTGGGAGTCGGGCCCAGTACTTC. It translates to CASSLDVGSRAQYF.

Many counts were recorded for this clonotype. The rearrangement uses TRBV7-8 and TRBJ2-6; 10 positions match TRBD2. The J segment lost 3 bases and the V segment lost 4 bases, leaving 6 bases of the junction unmatched. Germline V gives CDR1 SGHVS, CDR2 FQNEAQ. The CDR3 runs to 17 residues. The CDR3 loop reads CASSYLAGGFGANVLTF. DNA for the CDR3: TGTGCCAGCAGCTACTTAGCGGGAGGCTTTGGGGCCAACGTCCTGACTTTC.

This clonotype was detected ten times or more. The chain has TRBV6-1 and TRBJ2-5; D perhaps matches TRBD1 (7 bases). The germline V and J ends were trimmed by 1 base and 4 bases, with 13 bases remaining between them. The CDR3 totals 15 residues. Germline V lookup: CDR1 MNHNS, CDR2 SASEGT. The CDR3: CASSEGQGGSETQYF. For the CDR3, the DNA is TGTGCCAGCAGTGAAGGACAGGGAGGTTCAGAGACCCAGTACTTC.

The table lists this clonotype with many counts. The chain links TRBV10-3 to TRBJ1-2; the D gene is possibly TRBD1 (5 bases). Germline-derived CDR1 and CDR2 are ENHRY and SYGVKD. V shed 1 base and J shed 4 bases, with 10 bases lying between them. The CDR3 runs to 14 residues. The CDR3 nucleotides are TGTGCCATCAGTGAGTTTCAACAGGTCTATGGCTACACCTTC. It specifies CAISEFQQVYGYTF.

This clonotype was detected many times. The J gene is TRBJ1-5, the V gene TRBV2; no clear D. The V gene lost 3 bases and the J gene lost 4 bases, with 10 bases spanning the gap. Looked up from germline, CDR1 is SNHLY and CDR2 is FYNNEI. This CDR3 spans 14 amino acids. CDR3 sequence reads: CASSDPLRNQPQHF. For the CDR3, the DNA is TGTGCCAGCAGTGATCCCCTCAGGAATCAGCCCCAGCATTTT.

The J gene is TRBJ2-4, the V gene TRBV7-9, with D perhaps TRBD2 (5 bases). Between the trimmed V and J ends, which lost 5 bases and 13 bases, there was a span of 18 bases. The CDR3 covers 13 residues. Germline CDR1 SEHNR, CDR2 FQNEAQ (reference sequence). CDR3 sequence: CASSGTKVERQYF. The CDR3 region has the DNA TGTGCCAGCAGCGGTACAAAGGTGGAGCGGCAGTACTTC.

This clonotype was counted a few times. The V gene is TRBV6-1, the J gene TRBJ2-5, with D hard to call. The CDR3 runs to 13 residues. CDR1 and CDR2 (germline): MNHNS, SASEGT. Trimming removed 7 bases at V and 5 bases at J, with 14 bases between. The CDR3 is CASTKRVGETQYF. The CDR3 DNA reads TGTGCCAGCACCAAACGCGTAGGGGAGACCCAGTACTTC.

The rearrangement uses TRBV10-3 and TRBJ2-7; 8 nucleotides line up with TRBD1. V lost 8 bases to trimming and J lost 2 bases; unmatched junction nucleotides: 2. CDR1 and CDR2 from the germline V gene are ENHRY and SYGVKD. The CDR3 covers 12 residues. The CDR3 sequence is CAIGDRTYEQYF. The CDR3 coding sequence is TGTGCCATCGGGGACAGGACCTACGAGCAGTACTTC.

As for this clonotype: At one of its ends the junction is not consistent with the germline gene, which may arise from a read error. V and J are TRBV25-1 and TRBJ2-7; the match to TRBD2 covers 7 bases. This CDR3 has 15 amino acids. Germline V lookup: CDR1 MGHDK, CDR2 SYGVNS. Here the CDR3 reads CANSAGVSGTHEQYF. In nucleotides, the CDR3 is TGTGCCAACAGTGCGGGGGTCTCGGGGACCCACGAGCAGTACTTC.

This clonotype was recorded at least ten times. The rearrangement links TRBV9 to TRBJ2-7; D gene ambiguous. Germline CDR1 is SGDLS and CDR2 is YYNGEE. This CDR3 contains 15 residues. V was trimmed by 0 bases and J by 1 base, leaving 11 bases between them. The CDR3 coding sequence is TGTGCCAGCAGCGTAGAAGGGCTGCCATCCTACGAGCAGTACTTC. Its translation is CASSVEGLPSYEQYF.

V is TRBV19 and J is TRBJ2-7; 11 bases match TRBD2. Germline loops: CDR1 LNHDA, CDR2 SQIVND (reference sequence). The CDR3 length is 15 residues. The V and J ends lost 4 bases and 2 bases, in that order; junction bases with no gene match: 4. As DNA, the CDR3 is TGTGCCAGTAGTACTCAGGGACTAGCGGCCTACGAGCAGTACTTC. Protein sequence: CASSTQGLAAYEQYF. The full variable domain, rest sourced from reference TRBV19 and TRBJ2-7, is DGGITQSPKYLFRKEGQNVTLSCEQNLNHDAMYWYRQDPGQGLRLIYYSQIVNDFQKGDIAEGYSVSREKKESFPLTVTSAQKNPTAFYLCASSTQGLAAYEQYFGPGTRLTVT.

This clonotype was seen many times. The chain employs TRBV30 and TRBJ1-5; D unresolved. This CDR3 region has 15 residues. The V and J ends lost 0 bases and 3 bases respectively, with 12 bases between them. Germline V CDR1 and CDR2: GTSNPN, SVGIG (reference sequence). CDR3 sequence: CAWSVRAGLNQPQHF. For the CDR3, the DNA is TGTGCCTGGAGTGTACGAGCAGGACTCAATCAGCCCCAGCATTTT.

This clonotype was seen ten or more times. This chain joins TRBV5-1 and TRBJ1-1, with D unclear. This CDR3 has 14 amino acids. Germline V gene sequence: CDR1 SGHRS, CDR2 YFSETQ. Trimming cost V 2 bases and J 5 bases, with 13 bases left between them. The CDR3 nucleotides are TGCGCCAGCAGCTTCTCAGGTCTGGGAACTGAAGCTTTCTTT. It specifies CASSFSGLGTEAFF.